This T cell receptor beta chain stems from a study of blood T cell repertoires in COVID-19. Study at large: Samples of COVID-19 (acute and convalescent) were obtained from the United States, Italy and Spain. Nucleic acid was either cDNA or gDNA, and it came from T cells, B-cell-depleted T cells, or PBMCs.

This CDR3 comprises 16 residues. Deletions cut 3 bases from V and 6 bases from J, with 16 bases between. Per germline, CDR1 KGHDR and CDR2 SFDVKD. Under the authors' procedure: Estimation of nucleated cell counts relied on the amplification of reference gene primers. Clones were read by immunoSEQ multiplex PCR, and TCRdb kept only the in-frame ones, dropping some. V, J and clone size are those of that table, while D and trimming were read from the DNA. This table holds about 240,000 clones, about 85% found once. The chain links TRBV24-1 to TRBJ2-2, with D tentatively TRBD1 (6 bases). The source of this sequence is a man in his 60s who had recovered from COVID-19. Sequenced sample: peripheral blood. The CDR3 nucleotides are TGTGCCACCAGTGATCAAGGAGCAGGGGTGGCCGGGGAGCTGTTTTTT. The encoded protein is CATSDQGAGVAGELFF.